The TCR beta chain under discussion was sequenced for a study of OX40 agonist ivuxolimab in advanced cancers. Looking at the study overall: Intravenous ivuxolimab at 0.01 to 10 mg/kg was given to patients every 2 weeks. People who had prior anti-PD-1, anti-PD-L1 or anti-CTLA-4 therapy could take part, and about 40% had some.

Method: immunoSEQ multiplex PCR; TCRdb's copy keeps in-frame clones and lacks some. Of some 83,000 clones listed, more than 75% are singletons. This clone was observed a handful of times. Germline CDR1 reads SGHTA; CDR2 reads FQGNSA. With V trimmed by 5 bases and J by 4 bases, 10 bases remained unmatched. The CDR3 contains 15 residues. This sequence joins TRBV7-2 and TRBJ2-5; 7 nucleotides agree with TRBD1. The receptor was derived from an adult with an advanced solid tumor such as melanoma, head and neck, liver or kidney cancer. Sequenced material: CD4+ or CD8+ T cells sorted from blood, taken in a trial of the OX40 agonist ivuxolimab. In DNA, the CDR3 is TGTGCCAGCAGCACCCAGCCGGGACAGAGAGAGACCCAGTACTTC. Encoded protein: CASSTQPGQRETQYF. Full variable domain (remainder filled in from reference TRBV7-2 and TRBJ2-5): GAGVSQSPSNKVTEKGKDVELRCDPISGHTALYWYRQSLGQGLEFLIYFQGNSAPDKSGLPSDRFSAERTGGSVSTLTIQRTQQEDSAVYLCASSTQPGQRETQYFGPGTRLLVL.